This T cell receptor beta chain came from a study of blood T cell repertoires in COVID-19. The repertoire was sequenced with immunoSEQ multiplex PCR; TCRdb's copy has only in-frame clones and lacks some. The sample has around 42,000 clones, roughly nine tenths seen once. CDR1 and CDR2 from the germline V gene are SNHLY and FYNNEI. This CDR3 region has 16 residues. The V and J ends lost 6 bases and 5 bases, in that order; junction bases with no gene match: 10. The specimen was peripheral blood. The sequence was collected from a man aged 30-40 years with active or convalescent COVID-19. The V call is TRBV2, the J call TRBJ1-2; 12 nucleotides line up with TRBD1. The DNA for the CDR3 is TGTGCCAGCAGCGGTCCCGGGACAGGGGGCGGGTATGGCTACACCTTC. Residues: CASSGPGTGGGYGYTF. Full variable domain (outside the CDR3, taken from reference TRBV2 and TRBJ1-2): EPEVTQTPSHQVTQMGQEVILRCVPISNHLYFYWYRQILGQKVEFLVSFYNNEISEKSEIFDDQFSVERPDGSNFTLKIRSTKLEDSAMYFCASSGPGTGGGYGYTFGSGTRLTVV.